Listed here are 31 T cell receptor beta chains from one sample, sequenced in a study of blood T cell repertoires in COVID-19. TCRdb keeps only in-frame clones here, not all; method: immunoSEQ multiplex PCR. The sample has approximately 60,000 clones, about 78% seen once. The sequenced sample consisted of peripheral blood. The receptors shown here come from a woman older than 75 with acute or convalescent COVID-19.

This chain joins TRBV7-9 and TRBJ2-1; D remains unclear. The CDR3 runs 11 residues. Germline V gives CDR1 SEHNR, CDR2 FQNEAQ (reference sequence). V lost 1 base and J 11 bases, leaving 6 bases between the germline ends. CDR3 region: CASSLGEKQFF. The CDR3 DNA reads TGTGCCAGCAGCTTAGGCGAGAAGCAGTTCTTC.

The chain's CDR3 is CASSLWDSSTDTQYF. The CDR3, as DNA: TGTGCCAGCAGCCTCTGGGACAGTAGCACAGATACGCAGTATTTT. The chain joins TRBV11-2 to TRBJ2-3; TRBD1 matches at 7 bases. Per germline, CDR1 SGHAT and CDR2 FQNNGV. With 5 bases clipped from V and 0 bases from J, the junction kept 5 bases outside the gene matches. The CDR3 is made up of 15 amino acids.

The chain combines TRBV6-5 with TRBJ2-1; TRBD2 matches at 14 bases. The germline V gene encodes CDR1 MNHEY and CDR2 SVGAGI. This CDR3 region has 15 residues. V shed 6 bases and J 5 bases; nucleotides not matched to a gene: 3. As DNA, the CDR3 is TGTGCCAGCAGGAAGGGACTAGCGGGAGACAATGAGCAGTTCTTC. It yields the protein CASRKGLAGDNEQFF.

J is TRBJ2-6 and V is TRBV18, with a possible D match to TRBD1 (6 bases). The CDR3 is 16 amino acids. Trimming left V 2 bases short and J 0 bases short, with 8 bases between. Germline-derived CDR1 and CDR2 are KGHSH and LQKENI. The CDR3 DNA is TGTGCCAGCTCACCAACCAGGGGCTCTGGGGCCAACGTCCTGACTTTC. Translated: CASSPTRGSGANVLTF. Full variable domain (rest looked up from reference TRBV18 and TRBJ2-6): NAGVMQNPRHLVRRRGQEARLRCSPMKGHSHVYWYRQLPEEGLKFMVYLQKENIIDESGMPKERFSAEFPKEGPSILRIQQVVRGDSAAYFCASSPTRGSGANVLTFGAGSRLTVL.

The V and J genes are TRBV6-2 or TRBV6-3 and TRBJ2-2; 14 nucleotides agree with TRBD2. The germline CDR1 and CDR2 sequences are MNHEY and SVGEGT. The CDR3 runs 16 residues. The J segment lost 6 bases and the V segment lost 5 bases, leaving 5 bases of the junction unmatched. The CDR3 DNA follows: TGTGCCAGCAGTCGAGGACTAGCGGGAGGCCCCGGGGAGCTGTTTTTT. Residues: CASSRGLAGGPGELFF.

In this sample, this clone turned up a few times. V gene TRBV28 combines with J gene TRBJ2-7; 14 positions agree with TRBD2. Losses at the gene ends were 6 bases for V and 4 bases for J; bases not matched to a gene: 2. Germline V gene lookup returns CDR1 MDHEN and CDR2 SYDVKM. The CDR3 covers 14 residues. The CDR3 DNA reads as TGTGCCAGCAGAGGACTAGCGGGAGGTTACGAGCAGTACTTC. Protein sequence: CASRGLAGGYEQYF.

This chain links TRBV30 with TRBJ2-5; no clear D gene. This CDR3 has 13 residues. V gave up 1 base and J gave up 7 bases, with 13 bases separating them. Germline-derived CDR1 and CDR2 are GTSNPN and SVGIG (reference sequence). CDR3 DNA sequence: TGTGCCTGGAGTGGTGGGCCCAGAACGACCCAGTACTTC. Translated, it gives CAWSGGPRTTQYF.

The chain recombines TRBV25-1 with TRBJ2-2; 8 bases line up with TRBD1. Trimming at V came to 3 bases and at J to 4 bases, leaving 4 bases not matched to a gene. The germline gives CDR1 MGHDK, CDR2 SYGVNS. This CDR3 comprises 15 residues. CDR3: CASSEDRVGTGELFF. The DNA for the CDR3 is TGTGCCAGCAGTGAGGACAGGGTCGGCACCGGGGAGCTGTTTTTT.

The count of this clone is one. The CDR3 loop is CASSFLGGRAGELFF. The DNA of the CDR3 is TGTGCCAGCAGCTTTCTCGGCGGGAGGGCCGGGGAGCTGTTTTTT. The J gene is TRBJ2-2, the V gene TRBV7-9; 9 bases are a match to TRBD2. The CDR3 runs 15 residues. J was trimmed by 6 bases and V by 3 bases; bases with no gene match: 5. Germline CDR1 SEHNR, CDR2 FQNEAQ (reference sequence).

This chain links TRBV6-1 with TRBJ1-1; 8 nucleotides agree with TRBD1. There are 15 residues in the CDR3. Germline V gives CDR1 MNHNS, CDR2 SASEGT. J was trimmed by 1 base and V by 5 bases; bases with no gene match: 6. The CDR3 DNA reads TGTGCCAGCAGTTTCGACAGGGGCCAGAACACTGAAGCTTTCTTT. Residues: CASSFDRGQNTEAFF.

This clone was recorded a few times. The chain uses TRBV28 and TRBJ1-4; a weak D match, TRBD1 (5 bases). Germline values: CDR1 MDHEN, CDR2 SYDVKM. This CDR3 has 13 amino acids. The V gene lost 9 bases and the J gene lost 3 bases, with 11 bases spanning the gap. This CDR3 is CASRKTANEKLFF. The CDR3 DNA follows: TGTGCCAGTCGAAAGACAGCTAATGAAAAACTGTTTTTT.

The chain carries TRBV7-9 and TRBJ1-5, with D hard to call. The V end lost 1 base, the J end lost 5 bases, and 12 bases lay between the germline ends. This CDR3 is 15 amino acids long. Germline V lookup: CDR1 SEHNR, CDR2 FQNEAQ (reference sequence). CDR3 sequence: CASSLGAGGDQPQHF. Here the CDR3 DNA reads TGTGCCAGCAGCTTAGGGGCAGGCGGGGATCAGCCCCAGCATTTT. Looking up the rest from reference TRBV7-9 and TRBJ1-5 gives the full variable domain: DTGVSQNPRHKITKRGQNVTFRCDPISEHNRLYWYRQTLGQGPEFLTYFQNEAQLEKSRLLSDRFSAERPKGSFSTLEIQRTEQGDSAMYLCASSLGAGGDQPQHFGDGTRLSIL.

The chain is built from TRBV3-1 (or the pseudogene TRBV3-2) and TRBJ1-1; D unresolved. The germline V gene encodes CDR1 LGHDT and CDR2 YNNKEL (reference sequence). V was trimmed by 2 bases and J by 11 bases, leaving 12 bases between them. The CDR3 runs to 12 residues. CDR3: CASSQLSKLAFF. CDR3 nucleotide sequence: TGTGCCAGCAGCCAATTAAGTAAACTCGCTTTCTTT.

This chain uses TRBV25-1 with TRBJ2-5; maybe TRBD1 (6 bases). The CDR3 length is 14 residues. Germline values: CDR1 MGHDK, CDR2 SYGVNS. V was clipped by 3 bases and J by 5 bases, with 13 bases between them. CDR3 in DNA: TGTGCCAGCAGTGACCCCCAGGGGTTGGAGACCCAGTACTTC. Translation: CASSDPQGLETQYF.

This chain joins TRBV5-1 and TRBJ2-1; maybe TRBD2 (5 bases). V was cut by 0 bases and J by 1 base, with 8 bases left in between. Germline V gene lookup returns CDR1 SGHRS and CDR2 YFSETQ. There are 15 residues in the CDR3. CDR3 DNA: TGCGCCAGCAGCTTGGTACTAGGATCCTACAATGAGCAGTTCTTC. Protein sequence: CASSLVLGSYNEQFF.

This sequence joins TRBV5-1 and TRBJ2-7, with TRBD1 matching 8 bases. CDR1 and CDR2 (germline): SGHRS, YFSETQ. This CDR3 has 15 amino acids. The trim removed 4 bases at V and 0 bases at J, leaving 6 bases unmatched. CDR3 region: CASSPTGGRSYEQYF. The CDR3 coding sequence is TGCGCCAGCAGCCCAACAGGGGGTCGCTCCTACGAGCAGTACTTC.

The chain links TRBV4-1 to TRBJ1-1; D uncertain. V lost 5 bases to trimming and J lost 0 bases, with 16 bases between them. This CDR3 region has 16 residues. From germline, CDR1 is MGHRA and CDR2 YSYEKL. The CDR3 loop reads CASSSSSPTMNTEAFF. The CDR3 DNA is TGCGCCAGCAGCTCCAGTTCCCCAACCATGAACACTGAAGCTTTCTTT.

V gene TRBV28 combines with J gene TRBJ1-1; the D gene is possibly TRBD1 (6 bases). Trimming cost V 5 bases and J 4 bases, with 17 bases left between them. The CDR3 is 15 amino acids. Per the germline V gene, CDR1 is MDHEN and CDR2 is SYDVKM. CDR3 nucleotides: TGTGCCAGCAGTCCCCAGACAGGTGGGGCCACTGAAGCTTTCTTT. It specifies CASSPQTGGATEAFF.

The DNA of the CDR3 is TGCAGCGTTGGTCTGTGGGGCGAAAAACTGTTTTTT. This gives the protein CSVGLWGEKLFF. The J gene is TRBJ1-4, the V gene TRBV29-1; D is perhaps TRBD1 (5 bases). V was trimmed by 4 bases and J by 8 bases, leaving 11 bases between them. The CDR3 is made up of 12 amino acids. Germline V CDR1 and CDR2: SQVTM, ANQGSEA.

This clone was counted many times. The rearrangement uses TRBV29-1 and TRBJ2-1; 10 bases line up with TRBD2. V shed 6 bases and J 6 bases; nucleotides not matched to a gene: 5. CDR3 length: 13 residues. Germline CDR1 SQVTM, CDR2 ANQGSEA. The chain's CDR3 is CSVGAGGGNEQFF. CDR3 bases: TGCAGCGTCGGAGCGGGAGGGGGCAATGAGCAGTTCTTC.

This clone was detected only once. The chain is built from TRBV11-2 and TRBJ1-1, with 7 positions matching TRBD1. V was clipped by 0 bases and J by 6 bases; unmatched bases: 1. Germline V gene sequence: CDR1 SGHAT, CDR2 FQNNGV. This CDR3 contains 13 residues. The CDR3 DNA reads as TGTGCCAGCAGCTTAGATACAGGGGCTGAAGCTTTCTTT. Residues: CASSLDTGAEAFF.

J is TRBJ1-2 and V is TRBV7-9; no reliable D call. The CDR3 runs to 14 residues. V was trimmed by 5 bases and J by 3 bases, leaving 13 bases between them. Per the germline V gene, CDR1 is SEHNR and CDR2 is FQNEAQ (reference sequence). CDR3 region: CASSNSGRYYGYTF. The CDR3 DNA is TGTGCCAGCAGCAACAGCGGCCGTTACTATGGCTACACCTTC.

The chain joins TRBV7-2 to TRBJ2-7, with 7 bases aligning to TRBD1. V was clipped by 5 bases and J by 7 bases; unmatched bases: 8. CDR3 length: 13 residues. CDR1 is SGHTA, CDR2 FQGNSA, per germline. CDR3 in DNA: TGTGCCAGCAGCACGGACAGGCAAGGGGAGCAGTACTTC. Amino acid sequence: CASSTDRQGEQYF. The full variable domain, its missing parts supplied by reference TRBV7-2 and TRBJ2-7, is GAGVSQSPSNKVTEKGKDVELRCDPISGHTALYWYRQSLGQGLEFLIYFQGNSAPDKSGLPSDRFSAERTGGSVSTLTIQRTQQEDSAVYLCASSTDRQGEQYFGPGTRLTVT.

V and J are TRBV6-6 and TRBJ2-1, with TRBD2 identical over 10 bases. Germline assignment: CDR1 MNHNY and CDR2 SVGAGI (reference sequence). The V gene end was trimmed by 6 bases and the J gene end by 4 bases; junction bases not matched to a gene: 6. This CDR3 spans 15 amino acids. The CDR3 coding sequence is TGTGCCAGCAGCAGGACTAGCGGAGATTACAATGAGCAGTTCTTC. This encodes CASSRTSGDYNEQFF.

Remarks on this clone: Just one base apart from a much larger clone, this may be a read error. V gene TRBV27 combines with J gene TRBJ2-7; D remains unclear. Germline CDR1 reads MNHEY; CDR2 reads SMNVEV (reference sequence). Trimming stripped 4 bases from V and 3 bases from J, with 4 bases between. The CDR3 totals 11 residues. The CDR3 protein is CASSSLYEQYF. The DNA of the CDR3 is TGTGCCAGCAGTTCCCTCTACGAGCAGTACTTC.

This chain uses TRBV28 with TRBJ1-4; D may be TRBD1 (6 bases). V dropped 6 bases and J dropped 4 bases, with 12 bases sitting between them. The V gene's germline CDR1 is MDHEN and CDR2 SYDVKM. The length of the CDR3 is 14 residues. The CDR3 bases are TGTGCCAGCAGCCGAGGGGGAGATAATGAAAAACTGTTTTTT. Its protein is CASSRGGDNEKLFF. The entire variable domain, with the rest obtained from reference TRBV28 and TRBJ1-4, is as follows: DVKVTQSSRYLVKRTGEKVFLECVQDMDHENMFWYRQDPGLGLRLIYFSYDVKMKEKGDIPEGYSVSREKKERFSLILESASTNQTSMYLCASSRGGDNEKLFFGSGTQLSVL.

This chain connects TRBV11-1 to TRBJ1-1; maybe TRBD1 (6 bases). Trimming took off 0 bases at V and 5 bases at J, with 19 bases between the two ends. The germline V gene has CDR1 SGHAT and CDR2 FQDESV (reference sequence). CDR3 size: 17 residues. Here the CDR3 DNA reads TGTGCCAGCAGCTTAGCGCCAGACCCGGGGGGCCAAACTGAAGCTTTCTTT. Translated: CASSLAPDPGGQTEAFF.

The CDR3 region has the DNA TGTGCCAGCAGGGAAAGTGGACAGCCCCAAGAGACCCAGTACTTC. Its protein is CASRESGQPQETQYF. The chain has TRBV5-4 and TRBJ2-5; D might be TRBD1 (6 bases). CDR1 and CDR2 from the germline V gene are SGHNT and YYREEE (reference sequence). Trimming removed 5 bases at V and 1 base at J, with 15 bases between. The CDR3 length is 15 residues. Supplemented by reference TRBV5-4 and TRBJ2-5, the full variable domain reads ETGVTQSPTHLIKTRGQQVTLRCSSQSGHNTVSWYQQALGQGPQFIFQYYREEENGRGNFPPRFSGLQFPNYSSELNVNALELDDSALYLCASRESGQPQETQYFGPGTRLLVL.

V usage is TRBV24-1 and J usage is TRBJ2-2; TRBD1 matches at 11 bases. Germline CDR1 and CDR2: KGHDR and SFDVKD. This CDR3 contains 13 residues. J gave up 7 bases and V 7 bases, and 1 base lay outside the gene matches. DNA for the CDR3: TGTGCCACCAGGGGACAGGGGGTCGGGGAGCTGTTTTTT. It encodes CATRGQGVGELFF.

This clone was counted once. The chain links TRBV28 to TRBJ1-4, with 7 bases identical to TRBD1. Germline trimming cut 5 bases from V and 4 bases from J; bases unmatched to any gene: 7. Germline CDR1 and CDR2: MDHEN and SYDVKM. The CDR3 spans 15 residues. As DNA, the CDR3 is TGTGCCAGCAGTGTAGACAGGGCGTTTAATGAAAAACTGTTTTTT. Protein: CASSVDRAFNEKLFF.

This clone was detected a few times. The chain joins TRBV5-1 to TRBJ1-1; no definite D call. Trimming cost V 0 bases and J 1 base, with 7 bases left between them. The CDR3 sequence is 14 residues long. Germline V gives CDR1 SGHRS, CDR2 YFSETQ. DNA of the CDR3: TGCGCCAGCAGCTTGGCCCCGGGGAACACTGAAGCTTTCTTT. Protein: CASSLAPGNTEAFF.